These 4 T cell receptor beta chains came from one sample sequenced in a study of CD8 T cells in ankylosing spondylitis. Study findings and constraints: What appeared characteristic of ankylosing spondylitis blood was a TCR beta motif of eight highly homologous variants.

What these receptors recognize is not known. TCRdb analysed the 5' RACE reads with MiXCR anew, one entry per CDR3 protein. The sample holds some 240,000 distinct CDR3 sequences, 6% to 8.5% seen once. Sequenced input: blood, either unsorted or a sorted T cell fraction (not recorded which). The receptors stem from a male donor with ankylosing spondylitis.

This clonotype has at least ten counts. CDR3 amino acids: CASSVADNSYEQYF. The CDR3 DNA is TGTGCCAGCAGTGTAGCGGATAACTCCTACGAGCAGTACTTC. V and J are TRBV2 and TRBJ2-7, with D possibly TRBD2 on 6 matching bases. The CDR3 totals 14 residues. The ends were cut back, 4 bases at V and 0 bases at J, with 10 bases in the middle. Germline V gene data show CDR1 as SNHLY and CDR2 as FYNNEI.

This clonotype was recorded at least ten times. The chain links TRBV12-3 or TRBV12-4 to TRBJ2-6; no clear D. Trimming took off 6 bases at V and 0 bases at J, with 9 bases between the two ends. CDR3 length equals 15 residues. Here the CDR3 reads CASRVLSSGANVLTF. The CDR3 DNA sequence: TGTGCCAGCAGAGTACTTAGCTCTGGGGCCAACGTCCTGACTTTC.

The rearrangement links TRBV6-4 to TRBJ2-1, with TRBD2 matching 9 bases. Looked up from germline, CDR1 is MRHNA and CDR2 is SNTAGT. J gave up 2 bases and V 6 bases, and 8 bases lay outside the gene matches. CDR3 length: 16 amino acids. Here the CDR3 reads CASRALAGLAYNEQFF. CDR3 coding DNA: TGTGCCAGCAGAGCGCTAGCGGGGTTAGCCTACAATGAGCAGTTCTTC.

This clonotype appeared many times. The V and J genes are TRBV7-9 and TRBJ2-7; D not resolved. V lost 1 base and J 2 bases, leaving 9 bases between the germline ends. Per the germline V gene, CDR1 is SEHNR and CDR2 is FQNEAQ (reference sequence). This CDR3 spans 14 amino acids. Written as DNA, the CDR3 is TGTGCCAGCAGCTTAGTGGGGATTACCTACGAGCAGTACTTC. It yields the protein CASSLVGITYEQYF.